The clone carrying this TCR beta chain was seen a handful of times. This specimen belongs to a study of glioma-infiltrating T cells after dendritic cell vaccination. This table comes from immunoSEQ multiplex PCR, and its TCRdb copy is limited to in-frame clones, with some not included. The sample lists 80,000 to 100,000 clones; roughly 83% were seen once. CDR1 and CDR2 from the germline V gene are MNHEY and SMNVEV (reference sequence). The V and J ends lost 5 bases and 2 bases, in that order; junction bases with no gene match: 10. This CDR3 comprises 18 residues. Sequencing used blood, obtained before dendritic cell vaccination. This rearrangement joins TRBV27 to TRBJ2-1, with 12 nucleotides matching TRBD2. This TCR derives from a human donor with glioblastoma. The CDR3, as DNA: TGTGCCAGCAGTCTGACCGGGACTAGCGGGTTGCCCTACAATGAGCAGTTCTTC. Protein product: CASSLTGTSGLPYNEQFF.